This TCR beta chain was found in a study of beta chain features in type 1 diabetes. A word on this clone: Its target is not known. A junction end diverges from the germline sequence, so it may reflect a read error.

Germline CDR1 is LNHDA and CDR2 is SQIVND (reference sequence). The CDR3 length is 10 residues. Study outcomes and limitations: Resolution of whether HLA type affects TCRB rearrangement was not achieved here. TCRB CDR3s from Type 1 diabetes patients were moderately but significantly shorter in all four CD4+ subsets. Patients' naive, central memory and Treg TCRB repertoires seemed closer to one another than those of healthy donors.

Reverse transcribing all isolated RNA meant expressed TCRB transcripts were sequenced. Repertoires were generated with immunoSEQ multiplex PCR, while TCRdb's copy carries only in-frame clones and drops some. The sample contains 300,000 or so clones, about 13% of which appear only once. The V and J genes are TRBV19 and TRBJ2-7, with D tentatively TRBD2 (6 bases). The specimen was naive CD4+ T cells from blood. This clonotype was sampled from a woman aged 18-35 years with type 1 diabetes. CDR3 loop: CASSPPGTLF. The CDR3 coding sequence is TGTGCCAGTAGTCCCCCCGGGACTCTCTTC.